This T cell receptor (beta chain) was sequenced for a study of CD8+CD57+ T cells in acquired aplastic anemia. For the study at large: An average of 3.2 ug of DNA was obtained from sorted CD4+ and CD8+ cells.

Comments on this clonotype: Its specificity is unknown.

The CDR3 sequence is 15 residues long. Germline lookup yields CDR1 SGHTA and CDR2 FQGNSA. V lost 1 base, J lost 4 bases, and 3 bases stayed unmatched. General study findings and limits: Patients and controls shared 25 to 30 CD8+ CDR3 sequences, which appeared highly expressed in patients and within their immunodominant clones.

Patients who underwent sequencing had shown CD8+CD57+ cell expansion by flow cytometry. Severe acquired aplastic anemia was present in every patient. When blood sampling took place, the patients had received no therapy. Genomic DNA templated the TCR beta VDJ and CDR3 profiling. A single record per CDR3 protein comes from TCRdb applying MiXCR to the reads. Seen here are about 200,000 distinct CDR3 sequences, 40% to 60% observed once, and the top ten hold 15% to 20%. This receptor was obtained from a human donor with aplastic anemia. This chain uses TRBV7-2 with TRBJ1-2; 10 bases agree with TRBD1. The material sequenced was sorted CD4+, CD8+, or CD8+CD57+ T cells (not recorded which) from PBMCs. CDR3 sequence reads: CASSLGQGATYGYTF. CDR3 coding DNA: TGTGCCAGCAGCTTAGGACAGGGGGCGACCTATGGCTACACCTTC.